The clone carrying this T cell receptor (beta chain) was seen at least ten times. Antigen: not known. MiXCR, applied by TCRdb to the 5' RACE reads, yields one record per CDR3 protein. The table shows some 220,000 distinct CDR3 sequences, with approximately 3% occurring only once. The source of the sample is a study of T cells after yellow fever vaccination. Whole-study results and caveats: CD4 and CD8 compartments shared a small share of clonotypes.

V dropped 0 bases and J dropped 6 bases, with 21 bases sitting between them. The CDR3 is 18 amino acids. Looked up from germline, CDR1 is SGHRS and CDR2 is YFSETQ. The clonotype was recovered from a man between 18 and 29 years old who received the YFV17D yellow fever vaccine. The chain employs TRBV5-1 and TRBJ2-2, with D perhaps matching TRBD2 (5 bases). The sample in question was CD4+ T cells sorted from PBMCs, obtained 10 days after the yellow fever booster vaccination. In nucleotides, the CDR3 is TGCGCCAGCAGCTTGGCCCTAGCTACCCTGAAAGATCCCGGGGAGCTGTTTTTT. Translation: CASSLALATLKDPGELFF.